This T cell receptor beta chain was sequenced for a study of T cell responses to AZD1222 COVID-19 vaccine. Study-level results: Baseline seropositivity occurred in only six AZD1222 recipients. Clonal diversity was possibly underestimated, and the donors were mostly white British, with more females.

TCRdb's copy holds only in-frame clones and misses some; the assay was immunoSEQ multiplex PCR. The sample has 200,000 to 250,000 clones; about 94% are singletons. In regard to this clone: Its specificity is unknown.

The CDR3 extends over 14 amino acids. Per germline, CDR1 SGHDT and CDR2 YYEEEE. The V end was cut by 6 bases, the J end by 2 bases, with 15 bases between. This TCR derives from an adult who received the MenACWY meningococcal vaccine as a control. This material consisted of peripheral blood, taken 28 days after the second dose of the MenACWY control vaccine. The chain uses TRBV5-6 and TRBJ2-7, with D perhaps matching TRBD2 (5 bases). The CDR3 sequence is CASTRERAPYEQYF. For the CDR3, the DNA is TGTGCCAGCACCCGTGAGAGGGCACCCTACGAGCAGTACTTC.